This T cell receptor (beta chain) was profiled in a study of T cell responses to AZD1222 COVID-19 vaccine. Profiled with immunoSEQ multiplex PCR; TCRdb holds only in-frame clones, not every one. Of 65,000 to 80,000 clones in the sample, under 95% were seen once. Trimming stripped 6 bases from V and 1 base from J, with 13 bases between. Germline V gene lookup returns CDR1 LGHDT and CDR2 YNNKEL (reference sequence). The CDR3 is made up of 14 amino acids. The chain links TRBV3-1 (or the pseudogene TRBV3-2) to TRBJ2-7; D not certain. Sequencing used peripheral blood, obtained on day 0 of AZD1222 vaccination. This TCR was recovered from an adult in good health. The CDR3 DNA follows: TGTGCCAGCAGTTCACTCGTGGGATCCTACGAGCAGTACTTC. Translation: CASSSLVGSYEQYF.